A selection of T cell receptor beta chains follows, all from one sample in a study of T cells after yellow fever vaccination. MiXCR, applied by TCRdb to the 5' RACE reads, yields one record per CDR3 protein. The sample has roughly 500,000 distinct CDR3 sequences; roughly 21% are singletons. Sequencing used PBMCs, obtained 15 days after the yellow fever booster vaccination. These receptors originate from a man younger than 45 who received the YFV17D yellow fever vaccine. The CDR3 runs from the conserved cysteine through the conserved F or W. Each record gives: clone size, V gene, D gene, J gene, CDR3 DNA, CDR3 protein. A D gene is named only where the DNA matches it firmly. For some rows the clone size is stated as once, few or many, or as a class when expanded; others skip it.

clone_size: few
v_call: TRBV18
d_call: TRBD2
j_call: TRBJ2-1
cdr3_nt: TGTGCCAGCGCAAAAAGCGGGAGCCAGCTTAGATACAATGAGCAGTTCTTC
cdr3_aa: CASAKSGSQLRYNEQFF

clone_size: NA
v_call: TRBV28
d_call: NA
j_call: TRBJ2-1
cdr3_nt: TGTGCCAGCTGGGGGTCGCGGGTCAACAATGAGCAGTTCTTC
cdr3_aa: CASWGSRVNNEQFF

clone_size: few
v_call: TRBV5-1
d_call: NA
j_call: TRBJ2-4
cdr3_nt: TGCGCCAGCAGCCCCCCTAGAGGGGTCGGAGCTAACATTCAGTACTTC
cdr3_aa: CASSPPRGVGANIQYF

clone_size: few
v_call: TRBV7-9
d_call: NA
j_call: TRBJ2-7
cdr3_nt: TGTGCCAGCAGCTTAGACAAGGACCCCTACGAGCAGTACTTC
cdr3_aa: CASSLDKDPYEQYF

clone_size: NA
v_call: TRBV7-2
d_call: NA
j_call: TRBJ2-1
cdr3_nt: TGTGCTAGCACCCTCGGGCCGTGGGAGCAGTTCTTC
cdr3_aa: CASTLGPWEQFF

clone_size: NA
v_call: TRBV20-1
d_call: NA
j_call: TRBJ1-4
cdr3_nt: TGCAGTGCTACCACAGGTCCTAATGAAAAACTGTTTTTT
cdr3_aa: CSATTGPNEKLFF

clone_size: NA
v_call: TRBV10-3
d_call: TRBD1
j_call: TRBJ2-1
cdr3_nt: TGTGCCATCAGAGGACAGGGGGGTGGCAATGAGCAGTTCTTC
cdr3_aa: CAIRGQGGGNEQFF

clone_size: many
v_call: TRBV15
d_call: NA
j_call: TRBJ2-7
cdr3_nt: TGTGCCACCAGCAGAGATAGTCAGGGTTACTACGAGCAGTACTTC
cdr3_aa: CATSRDSQGYYEQYF

clone_size: once
v_call: TRBV6-2/TRBV6-3
d_call: NA
j_call: TRBJ2-1
cdr3_nt: TGTGCCAGCAGTAACGCGAATGAGCAGTTCTTC
cdr3_aa: CASSNANEQFF

clone_size: few
v_call: TRBV20-1
d_call: TRBD2
j_call: TRBJ2-5
cdr3_nt: TGCAGTGCTGATAGCGGGAGCGGGGAGACCCAGTACTTC
cdr3_aa: CSADSGSGETQYF

clone_size: NA
v_call: TRBV12-3/TRBV12-4
d_call: TRBD1
j_call: TRBJ2-7
cdr3_nt: TGTGCCAGCAGTAAACAGGGGGGTCCCTACGAGCAGTACTTC
cdr3_aa: CASSKQGGPYEQYF

clone_size: NA
v_call: TRBV15
d_call: NA
j_call: TRBJ1-2
cdr3_nt: TGTGCCACCAGCAGAGATTTTACGACAGGAGATGGCTACACCTTC
cdr3_aa: CATSRDFTTGDGYTF

clone_size: NA
v_call: TRBV7-2
d_call: NA
j_call: TRBJ1-1
cdr3_nt: TGTGCCAGCAGCCCCAAGATGCATGCCACTGAAGCTTTCTTT
cdr3_aa: CASSPKMHATEAFF

clone_size: few
v_call: TRBV7-8
d_call: TRBD2
j_call: TRBJ2-2
cdr3_nt: TGTGCCAGCAGCGATAGCGGGAGGGCCGCGGAGCTGTTTTTT
cdr3_aa: CASSDSGRAAELFF

clone_size: NA
v_call: TRBV7-8
d_call: TRBD1
j_call: TRBJ2-3
cdr3_nt: TGTGCCAGCAGCTTAAGGGACAGGGGGGTTGCTAGCACAGATACGCAGTATTTT
cdr3_aa: CASSLRDRGVASTDTQYF

clone_size: few
v_call: TRBV12-3/TRBV12-4
d_call: NA
j_call: TRBJ2-2
cdr3_nt: TGTGCCAGCACCAAACCTACCGGGACCATTCTCACCGGGGAGCTGTTTTTT
cdr3_aa: CASTKPTGTILTGELFF

clone_size: NA
v_call: TRBV20-1
d_call: TRBD2
j_call: TRBJ2-7
cdr3_nt: TGCAGTGCTAGAAACCCGGGACTAGCGGGAGTTAGAAGGTGGGACGAGCAGTACTTC
cdr3_aa: CSARNPGLAGVRRWDEQYF

clone_size: few
v_call: TRBV9
d_call: TRBD2
j_call: TRBJ2-1
cdr3_nt: TGTGCCAGCAATGTGCGGGAGGGCGTCGAGCAGTTCTTC
cdr3_aa: CASNVREGVEQFF

clone_size: NA
v_call: TRBV20-1
d_call: TRBD1
j_call: TRBJ2-7
cdr3_nt: TGCAGTGCTAAGGACAGGGGGGGCTACGAGCAGTACTTC
cdr3_aa: CSAKDRGGYEQYF

clone_size: few
v_call: TRBV7-9
d_call: TRBD1
j_call: TRBJ1-5
cdr3_nt: TGTGCCAGCAGCGAAGACAGGGGGTGGAATCAGCCCCAGCATTTT
cdr3_aa: CASSEDRGWNQPQHF

clone_size: NA
v_call: TRBV12-3/TRBV12-4
d_call: NA
j_call: TRBJ1-6
cdr3_nt: TGTGCCAGCAGTTTAGGGTTCGGCAGAGCACCCCTCCACTTT
cdr3_aa: CASSLGFGRAPLHF

clone_size: NA
v_call: TRBV9
d_call: NA
j_call: TRBJ2-1
cdr3_nt: TGTGCCAGCAGCGTAAGCGGTCCCTCCTACAATGAGCAGTTCTTC
cdr3_aa: CASSVSGPSYNEQFF

clone_size: NA
v_call: TRBV5-1
d_call: NA
j_call: TRBJ2-3
cdr3_nt: TGCGCCAGCAGCTTTGAGTCTCCAACAGGACAATCCTATAAAGATACGCAGTATTTT
cdr3_aa: CASSFESPTGQSYKDTQYF

clone_size: few
v_call: TRBV5-1
d_call: TRBD1
j_call: TRBJ2-5
cdr3_nt: TGCGCCAGCAGAGGACAGGGAAAGTTCAGTCGTATGGAGACCCAGTACTTC
cdr3_aa: CASRGQGKFSRMETQYF

clone_size: few
v_call: TRBV28
d_call: TRBD1
j_call: TRBJ2-3
cdr3_nt: TGTGCCAGCAGTGTACAGGGGTGGAAGGATACGCAGTATTTT
cdr3_aa: CASSVQGWKDTQYF

clone_size: NA
v_call: TRBV7-9
d_call: NA
j_call: TRBJ2-1
cdr3_nt: TGTGCCAGCAGTCCCAGGCCAGAAGTTTACCCCTACAATGAGCAGTTCTTC
cdr3_aa: CASSPRPEVYPYNEQFF

clone_size: few
v_call: TRBV27
d_call: TRBD1
j_call: TRBJ1-6
cdr3_nt: TGTGCCAGCAGTCCGCGGACAGGGGGGGAATCACCCCTCCACTTT
cdr3_aa: CASSPRTGGESPLHF

clone_size: NA
v_call: TRBV29-1
d_call: TRBD2
j_call: TRBJ2-7
cdr3_nt: TGCAGCGTTGACGGGCCTAGCGGCTACGAGCAGTACTTC
cdr3_aa: CSVDGPSGYEQYF

clone_size: many
v_call: TRBV6-1
d_call: TRBD1
j_call: TRBJ1-1
cdr3_nt: TGTGCCAGCAGTCCGACAGGGATGAACACTGAAGCTTTCTTT
cdr3_aa: CASSPTGMNTEAFF

clone_size: NA
v_call: TRBV12-3/TRBV12-4
d_call: NA
j_call: TRBJ2-3
cdr3_nt: TGTGCCAGCAGTGTCTCAGCGGCAGATACGCAGTATTTT
cdr3_aa: CASSVSAADTQYF

clone_size: few
v_call: TRBV3-1
d_call: NA
j_call: TRBJ2-1
cdr3_nt: TGTGCCAGCAGCCAACGGGACGGCAAAAATGAGCAGTTCTTC
cdr3_aa: CASSQRDGKNEQFF

clone_size: few
v_call: TRBV14
d_call: NA
j_call: TRBJ2-3
cdr3_nt: TGTGCCAGCAGCCAATATCAAGTTCCAGATACGCAGTATTTT
cdr3_aa: CASSQYQVPDTQYF

clone_size: few
v_call: TRBV7-2
d_call: NA
j_call: TRBJ2-7
cdr3_nt: TGTGCCAGCAGCCCAAGGGGTGGGGGCAGGACCTACGAGCAGTACTTC
cdr3_aa: CASSPRGGGRTYEQYF

clone_size: NA
v_call: TRBV7-8
d_call: TRBD2
j_call: TRBJ2-3
cdr3_nt: TGTGCCAGCAACCTAAACCAGAGGACTAGCAGTTCGACAGATACGCAGTATTTT
cdr3_aa: CASNLNQRTSSSTDTQYF

clone_size: few
v_call: TRBV7-2
d_call: NA
j_call: TRBJ2-7
cdr3_nt: TGTGCCAGCAGCTTATCAGCGCAGGGGTGGAAGTACTTC
cdr3_aa: CASSLSAQGWKYF

clone_size: NA
v_call: TRBV6-1
d_call: NA
j_call: TRBJ2-7
cdr3_nt: TGTGCCAGTACAGGGCTGCATGCCTACGAGCAGTACTTC
cdr3_aa: CASTGLHAYEQYF

clone_size: few
v_call: TRBV4-3
d_call: NA
j_call: TRBJ1-4
cdr3_nt: TGCGCCAGCAGCCAAGACGGACGGTCAACTAATGAAAAACTGTTTTTT
cdr3_aa: CASSQDGRSTNEKLFF

clone_size: NA
v_call: TRBV12-3/TRBV12-4
d_call: TRBD1
j_call: TRBJ2-2
cdr3_nt: TGTGCCAGCAGTTTGGCAGGGGGCGCGCTGGCCGGGGGGCTGTTTTTT
cdr3_aa: CASSLAGGALAGGLFF

clone_size: many
v_call: TRBV7-3
d_call: NA
j_call: TRBJ2-2
cdr3_nt: TGTGCCAGCAGCTTTGACCGGGCCGGGGAGCTGTTTTTT
cdr3_aa: CASSFDRAGELFF

clone_size: NA
v_call: TRBV18
d_call: TRBD2
j_call: TRBJ2-7
cdr3_nt: TGTGCCAGCTCACCCCGGGAGGGCACCTACGAGCAGTACTTC
cdr3_aa: CASSPREGTYEQYF

clone_size: NA
v_call: TRBV12-3/TRBV12-4
d_call: NA
j_call: TRBJ2-2
cdr3_nt: TGTGCCAGCAGACCCCAGTGGACGAACGGGGAGCTGTTTTTT
cdr3_aa: CASRPQWTNGELFF

clone_size: many
v_call: TRBV5-1
d_call: TRBD2
j_call: TRBJ2-7
cdr3_nt: TGCGCCAGCAGCACCTTAGCGGGCGTACCCTACGAGCAGTACTTC
cdr3_aa: CASSTLAGVPYEQYF

clone_size: NA
v_call: TRBV6-2/TRBV6-3
d_call: NA
j_call: TRBJ2-7
cdr3_nt: TGTGCCAGCAGTTCCCCGTTGACAGGCGACGAGCAGTACTTC
cdr3_aa: CASSSPLTGDEQYF

clone_size: few
v_call: TRBV5-1
d_call: NA
j_call: TRBJ2-7
cdr3_nt: TGCGCCAGCAGGGAGGAACCCTACGAGCAGTACTTC
cdr3_aa: CASREEPYEQYF

clone_size: NA
v_call: TRBV5-6
d_call: NA
j_call: TRBJ2-3
cdr3_nt: TGTGCCAGCAGCTTGGGCTGGCCCAACACAGATACGCAGTATTTT
cdr3_aa: CASSLGWPNTDTQYF

clone_size: NA
v_call: TRBV11-2
d_call: NA
j_call: TRBJ2-5
cdr3_nt: TGTGCCAGCAGCTTAGGTGGCTGGACCCCCACGGAGACCCAGTACTTC
cdr3_aa: CASSLGGWTPTETQYF

clone_size: NA
v_call: TRBV11-1
d_call: TRBD1
j_call: TRBJ2-7
cdr3_nt: TGTGCCAGCAGCTTAGGGGGTTCCGGGACAGGGGCCGATCTCCTCTACGAGCAGTACTTC
cdr3_aa: CASSLGGSGTGADLLYEQYF

clone_size: many
v_call: TRBV5-1
d_call: NA
j_call: TRBJ2-2
cdr3_nt: TGCGCCAGCACCCTTGAGTCGAACACCGGGGAGCTGTTTTTT
cdr3_aa: CASTLESNTGELFF

clone_size: few
v_call: TRBV18
d_call: TRBD2
j_call: TRBJ2-1
cdr3_nt: TGTGCCAGCTCACCAGGTGGGACTAGCAGATACAATGAGCAGTTCTTC
cdr3_aa: CASSPGGTSRYNEQFF